The 3 T cell receptor beta chains below were found in one sample sequenced in a study of cytomegalovirus exposure and HLA in healthy donors. The PCR employed 60 Vbeta primers together with 13 Jbeta primers. The repertoire was sequenced with immunoSEQ multiplex PCR; TCRdb's copy has only in-frame clones and lacks some. Seen here are about 150,000 clones, around 72% observed once, and the top ten hold 1.3% to 1.5%. The sample comprised PBMCs. Receptors were obtained from a man aged 18 to 30 in good health and CMV-seronegative.

The CDR3 reads CASSITSGSQTQYF. CDR3 sequence (DNA): TGCGCCAGCAGCATTACTAGCGGGAGCCAGACCCAGTACTTC. V is TRBV5-1 and J is TRBJ2-5; 11 bases fit TRBD2. V was clipped by 4 bases and J by 6 bases; unmatched bases: 5. In germline, CDR1 is SGHRS, CDR2 YFSETQ. The CDR3 is made up of 14 amino acids.

In its sample, this clone was seen a few times. The chain has TRBV28 and TRBJ1-2; D remains ambiguous. The CDR3 is 12 residues long. Trimming pared 6 bases from V and 7 bases from J, leaving 12 bases between. Germline CDR1 MDHEN, CDR2 SYDVKM. DNA for the CDR3: TGTGCCAGCAGCCAACCCCCCGGTGGCTACACCTTC. Translated: CASSQPPGGYTF.

V gene TRBV4-1 combines with J gene TRBJ2-7; tentatively, D is TRBD2 (6 bases). From germline, CDR1 is MGHRA and CDR2 YSYEKL. The V end was cut by 1 base, the J end by 7 bases, with 20 bases between. CDR3 size: 16 residues. As DNA, the CDR3 is TGCGCCAGCAGCCAAGGATCGGGGGTCAGGACTGGTGAGCAGTACTTC. Translating it yields CASSQGSGVRTGEQYF.